This is a list of T cell receptor beta chains from one sample in a study of T cell repertoires in ileal Crohn's disease. TCRdb's copy holds only in-frame clones and misses some; the assay was immunoSEQ multiplex PCR. The sample lists about 62,000 clones; roughly nine tenths were seen once. The sequenced sample consisted of ileal tissue. These receptors originate from an adult with Crohn's disease. The CDR3 runs from the conserved cysteine through the conserved F or W. The order of the fields is V gene, J gene, clone size, D gene, CDR3 DNA, CDR3 protein. D genes are given only for firm matches. Where a row states a size, it is once, few, many or the class of an expanded clone; other rows omit it.

TRBV29-1	TRBJ1-4	.	TRBD1	TGCAGCGTCACAGGGGGTCCCGGTGAAAAACTGTTTTTT	CSVTGGPGEKLFF
TRBV5-5	TRBJ1-3	.	.	TGTGCCAGCAGCTTGGCGAGGCAGGGGACTGGAAACACCATATATTTT	CASSLARQGTGNTIYF
TRBV5-4	TRBJ1-2	.	.	TGTGCCAGCAGCCCGTCAAACTCTTTTAACTATGGCTACACCTTC	CASSPSNSFNYGYTF
TRBV11-3	TRBJ2-7	.	.	TGTGCCAGCAGCGCGACAGAGTACGCCTACGAGCAGTACTTC	CASSATEYAYEQYF
TRBV18	TRBJ2-7	.	TRBD2	TGTGCCAGCTCACCTTTCAATCAAGCGGGAGGCCCCTCCTACGAGCAGTACTTC	CASSPFNQAGGPSYEQYF
TRBV19	TRBJ2-1	.	.	TGTGCCAGTAGTCAGGGGATCTACAATGAGCAGTTCTTC	CASSQGIYNEQFF
TRBV28	TRBJ2-1	.	.	TGTGCCAGCAGTCCCCCCCCTCGCTCCTACAATGAGCAGTTCTTC	CASSPPPRSYNEQFF
TRBV19	TRBJ2-2	.	.	TGTGCCAGTAGTCCCACTATCCAGACCGGGGAGCTGTTTTTT	CASSPTIQTGELFF
TRBV7-6	TRBJ1-4	.	.	TGTGCCAGCAGCGAGGGGGTCACTAATGAAAAACTGTTTTTT	CASSEGVTNEKLFF
TRBV15	TRBJ2-4	once	TRBD2	TGTGCCACCAGCAGATCGGGTAGCGGGAGACTAAGAGCCAAAAACATTCAGTACTTC	CATSRSGSGRLRAKNIQYF
TRBV5-6	TRBJ1-1	.	.	TGTGCCAGCAGCTTGGATCGACTAAAATTACCCATGAACACTGAAGCTTTCTTT	CASSLDRLKLPMNTEAFF
TRBV2	TRBJ2-5	.	.	TGTGCCAGCATAGCGCAATTGGCCCAGTACTTC	CASIAQLAQYF
TRBV19	TRBJ1-5	.	.	TGTGCCAGTAGTATAGGTCTTTATAGCAATCAGCCCCAGCATTTT	CASSIGLYSNQPQHF
TRBV11-2	TRBJ2-1	once	TRBD2	TGTGCCAGCAGCTTAGGGACTAGCGGGAGAGGAGAACTCTACAATGAGCAGTTCTTC	CASSLGTSGRGELYNEQFF
TRBV6-1	TRBJ1-4	.	.	TGTGCCAGCAGTACGCAGGCGTTTGAAAAACTGTTTTTT	CASSTQAFEKLFF
TRBV25-1	TRBJ2-2	once	.	TGTGCCAGCAGGGCGGGCACCGGGGAGCTGTTTTTT	CASRAGTGELFF
TRBV6-6	TRBJ2-7	.	.	TGTGCCAGCAGCCCCGAGATTTCAGGTCACGAGCAGTACTTC	CASSPEISGHEQYF
TRBV5-8	TRBJ2-5	.	TRBD1	TGTGCCAGCAGCTTGTTGGGACAGAAAGAGACCCAGTACTTC	CASSLLGQKETQYF
TRBV29-1	TRBJ2-7	.	TRBD1	TGCAGCGCTCAGGGACAGGCTCCCTACGAGCAGTACTTC	CSAQGQAPYEQYF
TRBV9	TRBJ2-7	.	.	TGTGCCAGCAGCGCTTCGATAGCGGCCGAGCAGTACTTC	CASSASIAAEQYF
TRBV28	TRBJ2-5	.	.	TGTGCCAGCAAAACCTCAGGGATTGGAGAGACCCAGTACTTC	CASKTSGIGETQYF
TRBV30	TRBJ1-4	.	TRBD1	TGTGCCTGGGGGATACAGGGGGCGAATATCGAAAAACTGTTTTTT	CAWGIQGANIEKLFF
TRBV6-5	TRBJ2-2	.	.	TGTGCCAGCAGGCCGCGTCCCACCGGGGAGCTGTTTTTT	CASRPRPTGELFF
TRBV4-3	TRBJ2-7	few	.	TGCGCCAGCAGCCAAGTAGTCTTCTACGAGCAGTACTTC	CASSQVVFYEQYF
TRBV27	TRBJ1-4	.	.	TGTGCCAGCAGTCCGTTCCACCCAGCAGGGGTGGGGGAAAAACTGTTTTTT	CASSPFHPAGVGEKLFF
TRBV19	TRBJ1-1	.	.	TGTGCCAGTGCCCCGCGGGCCTCCGGGGGGACTGAAGCTTTCTTT	CASAPRASGGTEAFF
TRBV29-1	TRBJ2-3	.	.	TGCAGCGTTGATGGGTTTCGGGGGAACACAGATACGCAGTATTTT	CSVDGFRGNTDTQYF
TRBV5-6	TRBJ2-7	.	TRBD1	TGTGCCAGCAGCACCGGCAGGGGGCGTTACGAGCAGTACTTC	CASSTGRGRYEQYF